A single sample is the source of the 15 T cell receptor beta chains below, sequenced in a study of cytomegalovirus exposure and HLA in healthy donors (dated by TCRdb to between 2016 and 2019). Libraries were built with the immunoSEQ multiplex PCR assay. For the multiplex PCR, a mixture combining 60 forward primers for TCR Vbeta segments and 13 reverse primers for TCR Jbeta segments was used. As stored in TCRdb, this immuneACCESS dataset retains in-frame rearrangements with V and J assigned. A fraction of the clones does not appear; measured against another copy, unresolved V genes explain less than half of the discrepancy, and the remainder lacks a known reason. This sample comprises about 170,000 clones, under 85% of them detected only once. About 4.9% of the sample lies in the top ten. The sample consisted of PBMCs. These receptors originate from a woman aged 18-29 years in good health and CMV-seropositive.

V usage is TRBV6-5 and J usage is TRBJ1-2; maybe TRBD1 (5 bases). The germline CDR1 and CDR2 sequences are MNHEY and SVGAGI. This CDR3 has 13 residues. V lost 8 bases and J lost 1, with 11 bases in between. The DNA for the CDR3 is TGTGCCAGCGGGGGGGACGGTAACTATGGCTACACCTTC. Translation gives CASGGDGNYGYTF.

The rearrangement uses TRBV29-1 and TRBJ1-2; D not resolved. This CDR3 has 8 amino acids. The V gene's germline CDR1 is SQVTM and CDR2 ANQGSEA. The germline V and J ends were trimmed by 0 bases and 13 bases, with 3 bases remaining between them. The CDR3 region has the DNA TGCAGCGTTGAAGACTCCACCTTC. Its translation: CSVEDSTF.

A single count supports this clone. This chain connects TRBV7-2 to TRBJ2-3, with TRBD1 identical over 8 bases. The ends lost 5 bases at V and 11 bases at J; junction bases unmatched: 3. CDR1 and CDR2 from the germline V gene are SGHTA and FQGNSA. The CDR3 extends over 11 amino acids. CDR3 sequence (DNA): TGTGCCAGCAGCCTCGGACAGGGGCAGTATTTT. Protein: CASSLGQGQYF.

This chain uses TRBV6-1 with TRBJ2-3; the D gene is possibly TRBD1 (6 bases). The CDR3 extends over 14 amino acids. Germline CDR1 and CDR2: MNHNS and SASEGT. Trimming stripped 8 bases from V and 1 base from J, with 13 bases between. CDR3 coding DNA: TGTGCCAGCGCCTACAGGGAAGGCACAGATACGCAGTATTTT. Its translation: CASAYREGTDTQYF.

The chain uses TRBV7-3 and TRBJ1-1; perhaps TRBD1 as D (6 bases). CDR1 and CDR2 (germline): SGHTA, FQGTGA. This CDR3 has 15 amino acids. V lost 3 bases and J 1 base, leaving 12 bases between the germline ends. The DNA of the CDR3 is TGTGCCAGCAGCTTGACCGGACAGAAGAACACTGAAGCTTTCTTT. Translated, it gives CASSLTGQKNTEAFF.

As concerns this clone: The sample contains more than one DNA sequence encoding this CDR3. The rearrangement uses TRBV11-3 and TRBJ2-5; D not resolved. CDR3 length equals 13 residues. Trimming shortened V by 5 bases and J by 1 base, and 8 bases separated the two germline ends. Germline CDR1 SGHNT, CDR2 YENEEA. This chain's CDR3 is CASSPGGQETQYF. The CDR3 bases are TGTGCCAGCAGCCCCGGCGGCCAAGAGACCCAGTACTTC.

V and J are TRBV27 and TRBJ2-1; perhaps TRBD2 as D (5 bases). CDR1 and CDR2 from the germline V gene are MNHEY and SMNVEV (reference sequence). V was cut by 3 bases and J by 6 bases, with 12 bases left in between. The CDR3 spans 14 residues. The CDR3 region is CASSLTLGGNEQFF. CDR3 coding DNA: TGTGCCAGCAGTTTGACCCTAGGAGGCAATGAGCAGTTCTTC.

The J gene is TRBJ1-4, the V gene TRBV5-1, with a possible D match to TRBD1 (5 bases). Trimming cost V 5 bases and J 5 bases, with 13 bases left between them. CDR1 and CDR2 (germline): SGHRS, YFSETQ. The length of the CDR3 is 14 residues. CDR3 nucleotide sequence: TGCGCCAGCAGTACCGGAGGGGAAAATGAAAAACTGTTTTTT. This translates into CASSTGGENEKLFF.

This rearrangement joins TRBV4-1 to TRBJ2-5, with a weak D call TRBD2 (6 bases). Germline lookup yields CDR1 MGHRA and CDR2 YSYEKL. V was pared by 0 bases and J by 6 bases, with 14 bases between. There are 15 residues in the CDR3. In DNA, the CDR3 is TGCGCCAGCAGCCAAGATCCGGGGGATACACAGACCCAGTACTTC. This codes for CASSQDPGDTQTQYF.

The chain recombines TRBV7-9 with TRBJ2-3; D is unresolved. The CDR3 has 14 residues. The germline V and J ends were trimmed by 2 bases and 4 bases, with 10 bases remaining between them. CDR1 and CDR2 from the germline V gene are SEHNR and FQNEAQ (reference sequence). CDR3 nucleotides: TGTGCCAGCAGCTTAACCGGAGCCGCAGATACGCAGTATTTT. The encoded protein is CASSLTGAADTQYF.

This clone occurred a few times. The V gene is TRBV2, the J gene TRBJ2-1; TRBD2 agrees at 7 bases. After removal of 8 bases from V and 9 bases from J, the junction contained 10 bases not matched to a gene. This CDR3 spans 13 amino acids. Germline assignment: CDR1 SNHLY and CDR2 FYNNEI. CDR3 in amino acids: CASEREGLSEQFF. Here the CDR3 DNA reads TGTGCCAGCGAGAGGGAGGGGCTGAGTGAGCAGTTCTTC.

This clone was observed a handful of times. The CDR3 loop is CASSLTSGATNEKLFF. The CDR3 nucleotides are TGTGCCAGCAGCTTGACAAGCGGTGCAACTAATGAAAAACTGTTTTTT. The chain links TRBV5-6 to TRBJ1-4, with D hard to call. Germline loops: CDR1 SGHDT, CDR2 YYEEEE. Trimming shortened V by 1 base and J by 0 bases, and 10 bases separated the two germline ends. The CDR3 runs to 16 residues.

The gene calls are TRBV5-5 and TRBJ1-2, with TRBD1 identical over 7 bases. CDR1 and CDR2 (germline): SGHKS, YYEKEE (reference sequence). This CDR3 comprises 15 residues. V was pared by 3 bases and J by 8 bases, with 13 bases of the junction left unmatched. The CDR3 sequence: CASSWTDRLGGGYTF. CDR3 bases: TGTGCCAGCAGCTGGACGGACAGGCTCGGTGGGGGCTACACCTTC.

The genes are TRBV19 and TRBJ2-4; 7 bases fit TRBD2. V shed 5 bases and J 0 bases; nucleotides not matched to a gene: 7. The CDR3 has 16 amino acids. Germline loops: CDR1 LNHDA, CDR2 SQIVND (reference sequence). DNA of the CDR3: TGTGCCAGTAGTGTTTATTCGGGGGGAGCCAAAAACATTCAGTACTTC. Protein: CASSVYSGGAKNIQYF.

The gene calls are TRBV30 and TRBJ2-3; D possibly corresponds to TRBD2 (7 bases). CDR1 and CDR2 from the germline V gene are GTSNPN and SVGIG (reference sequence). This CDR3 comprises 15 residues. V lost 0 bases and J 1 base, leaving 11 bases between the germline ends. CDR3 sequence reads: CAWSVGGLRTDTQYF. The CDR3 DNA reads TGTGCCTGGAGTGTGGGGGGGCTTCGCACAGATACGCAGTATTTT.